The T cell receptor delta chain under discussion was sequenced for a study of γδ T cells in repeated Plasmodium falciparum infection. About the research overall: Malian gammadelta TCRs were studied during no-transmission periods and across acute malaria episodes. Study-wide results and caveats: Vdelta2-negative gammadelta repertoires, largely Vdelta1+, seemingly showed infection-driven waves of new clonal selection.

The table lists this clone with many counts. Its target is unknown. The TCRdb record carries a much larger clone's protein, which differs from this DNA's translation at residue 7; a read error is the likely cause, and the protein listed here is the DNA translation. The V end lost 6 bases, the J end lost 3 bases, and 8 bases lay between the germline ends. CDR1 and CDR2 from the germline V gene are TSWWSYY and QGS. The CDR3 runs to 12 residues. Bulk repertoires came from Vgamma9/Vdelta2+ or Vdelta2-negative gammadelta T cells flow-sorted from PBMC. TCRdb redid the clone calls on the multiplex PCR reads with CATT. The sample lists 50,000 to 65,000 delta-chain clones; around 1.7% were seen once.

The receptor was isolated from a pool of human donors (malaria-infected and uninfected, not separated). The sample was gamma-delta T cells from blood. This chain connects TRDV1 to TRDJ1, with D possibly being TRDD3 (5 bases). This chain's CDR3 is CALGGDADKLIF. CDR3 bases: TGTGCTCTTGGTGGGGACGCCGATAAACTCATCTTT.